The sequence of this T cell receptor (beta chain) was determined in a study of PD-1 blockade in classical Hodgkin lymphoma. The CDR3 covers 16 residues. CDR1 and CDR2 from the germline V gene are SGHDT and YYEEEE. The germline V and J ends were trimmed by 3 bases and 5 bases, with 18 bases remaining between them. Assay: immunoSEQ multiplex PCR; the TCRdb copy retains only in-frame clones and omits some. The sample records approximately 100,000 clones, around 90% being singletons. All patients relapsed after autologous stem cell transplantation, and brentuximab vedotin exposure varied. This chain links TRBV5-6 with TRBJ2-1; tentatively, D is TRBD1 or TRBD2 (5 bases each). The TCR was taken from a human donor with classical Hodgkin lymphoma. This specimen was peripheral blood mononuclear cells (PBMCs), taken at baseline. The CDR3 region is CASSSLGTGKNNEQFF. The CDR3 bases are TGTGCCAGCAGCTCGCTTGGGACGGGGAAGAACAATGAGCAGTTCTTC.